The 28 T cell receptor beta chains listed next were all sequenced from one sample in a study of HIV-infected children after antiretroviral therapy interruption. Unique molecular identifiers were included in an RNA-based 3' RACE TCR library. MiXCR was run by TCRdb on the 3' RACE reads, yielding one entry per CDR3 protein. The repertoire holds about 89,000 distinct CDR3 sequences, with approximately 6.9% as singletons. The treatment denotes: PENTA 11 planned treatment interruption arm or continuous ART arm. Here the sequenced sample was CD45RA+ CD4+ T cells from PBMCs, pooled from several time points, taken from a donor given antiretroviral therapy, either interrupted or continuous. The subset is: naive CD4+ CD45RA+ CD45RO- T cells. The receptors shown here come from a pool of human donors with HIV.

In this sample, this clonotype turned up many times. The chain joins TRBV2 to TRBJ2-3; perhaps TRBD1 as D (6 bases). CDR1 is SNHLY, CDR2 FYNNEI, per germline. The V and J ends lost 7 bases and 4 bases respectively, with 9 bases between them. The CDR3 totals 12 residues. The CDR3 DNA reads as TGTGCCAGCATGGGGGCCCCAGATACGCAGTATTTT. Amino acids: CASMGAPDTQYF.

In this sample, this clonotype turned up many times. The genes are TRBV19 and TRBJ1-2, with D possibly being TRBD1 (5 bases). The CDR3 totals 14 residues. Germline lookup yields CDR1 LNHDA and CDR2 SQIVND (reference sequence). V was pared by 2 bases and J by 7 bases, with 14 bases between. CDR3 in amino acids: CASSIRQGIGGYTF. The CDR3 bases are TGTGCCAGTAGTATACGGCAGGGCATAGGTGGCTACACCTTC.

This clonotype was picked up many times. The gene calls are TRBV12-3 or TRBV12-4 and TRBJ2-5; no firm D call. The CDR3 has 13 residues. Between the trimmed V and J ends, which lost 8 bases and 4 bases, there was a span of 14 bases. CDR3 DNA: TGTGCCAGCGTATCAAGGGAATCAGAGACCCAGTACTTC. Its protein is CASVSRESETQYF.

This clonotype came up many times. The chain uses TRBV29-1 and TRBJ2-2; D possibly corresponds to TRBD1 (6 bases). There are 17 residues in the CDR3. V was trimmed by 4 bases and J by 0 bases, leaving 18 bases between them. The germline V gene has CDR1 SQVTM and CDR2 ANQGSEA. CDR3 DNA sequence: TGCAGCGTTGGGGAAAGGAGACAGGTTACGAACACCGGGGAGCTGTTTTTT. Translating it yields CSVGERRQVTNTGELFF.

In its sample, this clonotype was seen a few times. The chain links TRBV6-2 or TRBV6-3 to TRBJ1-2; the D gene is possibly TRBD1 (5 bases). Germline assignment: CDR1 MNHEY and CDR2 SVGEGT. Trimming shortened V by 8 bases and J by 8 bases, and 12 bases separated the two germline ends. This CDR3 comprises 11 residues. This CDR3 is CASSVEGGYTF. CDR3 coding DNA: TGTGCCAGCTCTGTGGAGGGGGGCTACACCTTC.

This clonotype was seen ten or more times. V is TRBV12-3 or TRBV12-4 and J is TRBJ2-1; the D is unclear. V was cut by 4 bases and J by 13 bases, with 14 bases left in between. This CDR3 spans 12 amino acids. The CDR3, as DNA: TGTGCCAGCAGTTCCTCGATCTACCTTCAGTTCTTC. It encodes CASSSSIYLQFF.

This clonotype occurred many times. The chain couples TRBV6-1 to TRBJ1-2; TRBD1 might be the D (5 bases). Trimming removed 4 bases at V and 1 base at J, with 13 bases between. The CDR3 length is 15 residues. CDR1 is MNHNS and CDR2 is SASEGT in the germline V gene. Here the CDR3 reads CASSVIGGFNYGYTF. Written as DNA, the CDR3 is TGTGCCAGCAGTGTAATTGGGGGGTTTAACTATGGCTACACCTTC.

The CDR3 sequence is CASSLSSGGHTGELFF. The CDR3 region has the DNA TGTGCCAGCAGTCTATCTAGCGGGGGCCACACCGGGGAGCTGTTTTTT. The V and J genes are TRBV28 and TRBJ2-2; TRBD2 aligns across 10 bases. CDR3 length: 16 amino acids. Germline loops: CDR1 MDHEN, CDR2 SYDVKM. Trimming removed 5 bases from V and 3 bases from J; junction bases left unmatched: 6.

CDR3 DNA: TGTGCCAGCAGCCTCCCAATGGACAGGGAAGCTTTCTTT. As protein: CASSLPMDREAFF. V and J are TRBV7-1 and TRBJ1-1, with 7 bases lining up with TRBD1. TRBV7-1 is filed as an ORF, its function uncertain. The CDR3 has 13 amino acids. V dropped 5 bases and J dropped 8; count of bases not matched to a gene: 8.

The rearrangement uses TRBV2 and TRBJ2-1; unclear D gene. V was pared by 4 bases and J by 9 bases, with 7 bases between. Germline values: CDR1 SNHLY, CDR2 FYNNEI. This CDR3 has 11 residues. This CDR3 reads CASSALSEQFF. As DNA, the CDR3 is TGTGCCAGCAGTGCTCTTTCTGAGCAGTTCTTC. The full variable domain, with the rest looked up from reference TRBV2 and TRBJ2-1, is EPEVTQTPSHQVTQMGQEVILRCVPISNHLYFYWYRQILGQKVEFLVSFYNNEISEKSEIFDDQFSVERPDGSNFTLKIRSTKLEDSAMYFCASSALSEQFFGPGTRLTVL.

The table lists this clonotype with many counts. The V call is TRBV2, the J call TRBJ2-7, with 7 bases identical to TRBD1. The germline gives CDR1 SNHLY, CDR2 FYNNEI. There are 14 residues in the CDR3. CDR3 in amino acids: CATRYDRVSYEQYF. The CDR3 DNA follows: TGTGCGACTCGTTATGACAGGGTGTCCTACGAGCAGTACTTC. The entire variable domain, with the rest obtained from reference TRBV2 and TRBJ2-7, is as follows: EPEVTQTPSHQVTQMGQEVILRCVPISNHLYFYWYRQILGQKVEFLVSFYNNEISEKSEIFDDQFSVERPDGSNFTLKIRSTKLEDSAMYFCATRYDRVSYEQYFGPGTRLTVT.

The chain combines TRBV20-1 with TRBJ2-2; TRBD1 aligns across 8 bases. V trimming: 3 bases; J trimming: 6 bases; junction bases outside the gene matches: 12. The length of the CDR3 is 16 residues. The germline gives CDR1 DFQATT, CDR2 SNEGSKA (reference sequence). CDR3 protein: CSARLPGQVRAGELFF. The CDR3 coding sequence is TGCAGTGCTAGGCTACCGGGACAGGTTCGGGCCGGGGAGCTGTTTTTT.

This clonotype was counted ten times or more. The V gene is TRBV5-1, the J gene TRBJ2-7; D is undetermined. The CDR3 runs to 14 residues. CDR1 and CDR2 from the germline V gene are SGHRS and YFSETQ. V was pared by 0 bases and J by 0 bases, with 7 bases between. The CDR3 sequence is CASSLAPSSYEQYF. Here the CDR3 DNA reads TGCGCCAGCAGCTTGGCACCGTCCTCCTACGAGCAGTACTTC.

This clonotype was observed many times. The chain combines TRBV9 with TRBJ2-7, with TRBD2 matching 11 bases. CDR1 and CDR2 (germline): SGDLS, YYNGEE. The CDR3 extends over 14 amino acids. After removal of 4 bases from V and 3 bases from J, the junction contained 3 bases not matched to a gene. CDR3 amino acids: CASSPTSGVYEQYF. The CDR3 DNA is TGTGCCAGCAGCCCGACTAGCGGGGTCTACGAGCAGTACTTC.

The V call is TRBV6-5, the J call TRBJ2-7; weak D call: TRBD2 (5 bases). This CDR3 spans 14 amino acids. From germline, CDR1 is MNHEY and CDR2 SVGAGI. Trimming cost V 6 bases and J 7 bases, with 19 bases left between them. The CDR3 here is CASSASWTGKEQYF. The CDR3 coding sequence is TGTGCCAGCAGCGCCAGTTGGACGGGAAAAGAGCAGTACTTC.

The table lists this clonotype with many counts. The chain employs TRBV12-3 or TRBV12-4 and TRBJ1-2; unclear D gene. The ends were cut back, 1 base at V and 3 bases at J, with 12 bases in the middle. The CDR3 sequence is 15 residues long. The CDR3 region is CASSLVAGRHYGYTF. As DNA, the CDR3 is TGTGCCAGCAGTTTAGTCGCTGGACGACACTATGGCTACACCTTC.

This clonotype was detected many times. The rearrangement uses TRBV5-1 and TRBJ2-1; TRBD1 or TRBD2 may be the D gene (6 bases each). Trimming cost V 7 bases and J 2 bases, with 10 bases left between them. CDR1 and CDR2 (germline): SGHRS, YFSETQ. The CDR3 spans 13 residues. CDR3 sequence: CASHGGPYNEQFF. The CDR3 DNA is TGCGCCAGCCACGGGGGCCCCTACAATGAGCAGTTCTTC. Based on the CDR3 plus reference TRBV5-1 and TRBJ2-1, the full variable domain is KAGVTQTPRYLIKTRGQQVTLSCSPISGHRSVSWYQQTPGQGLQFLFEYFSETQRNKGNFPGRFSGRQFSNSRSEMNVSTLELGDSALYLCASHGGPYNEQFFGPGTRLTVL.

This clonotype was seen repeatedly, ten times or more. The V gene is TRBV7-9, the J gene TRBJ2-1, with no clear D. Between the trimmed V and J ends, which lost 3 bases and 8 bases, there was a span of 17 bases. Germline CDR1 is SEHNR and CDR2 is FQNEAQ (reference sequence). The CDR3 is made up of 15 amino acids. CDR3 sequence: CASSFGSTPPDEQFF. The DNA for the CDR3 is TGTGCCAGCAGCTTTGGGTCGACTCCCCCCGATGAGCAGTTCTTC.

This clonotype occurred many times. The CDR3 DNA sequence: TGCAGTGCTCCCAGGGGCTACAATGAGCAGTTCTTC. It specifies CSAPRGYNEQFF. The rearrangement links TRBV20-1 to TRBJ2-1, with D tentatively TRBD1 (6 bases). From germline, CDR1 is DFQATT and CDR2 SNEGSKA (reference sequence). V lost 5 bases, J lost 3 bases, and 8 bases lay in between. This CDR3 spans 12 amino acids.

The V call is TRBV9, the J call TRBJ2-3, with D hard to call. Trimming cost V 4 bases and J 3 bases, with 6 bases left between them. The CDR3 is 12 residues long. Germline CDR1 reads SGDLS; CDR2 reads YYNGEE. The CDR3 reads CASSQTTDTQYF. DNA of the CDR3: TGTGCCAGCAGCCAGACGACAGATACGCAGTATTTT. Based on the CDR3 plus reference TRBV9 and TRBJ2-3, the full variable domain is DSGVTQTPKHLITATGQRVTLRCSPRSGDLSVYWYQQSLDQGLQFLIQYYNGEERAKGNILERFSAQQFPDLHSELNLSSLELGDSALYFCASSQTTDTQYFGPGTRLTVL.

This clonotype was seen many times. Here the CDR3 reads CASRKAFGTGELFF. Here the CDR3 DNA reads TGTGCCAGTAGGAAGGCATTTGGAACCGGGGAGCTGTTTTTT. The rearrangement links TRBV19 to TRBJ2-2; D is unclear. The V end lost 6 bases, the J end lost 5 bases, and 13 bases lay between the germline ends. This CDR3 is 14 amino acids long. Germline V gene lookup returns CDR1 LNHDA and CDR2 SQIVND (reference sequence).

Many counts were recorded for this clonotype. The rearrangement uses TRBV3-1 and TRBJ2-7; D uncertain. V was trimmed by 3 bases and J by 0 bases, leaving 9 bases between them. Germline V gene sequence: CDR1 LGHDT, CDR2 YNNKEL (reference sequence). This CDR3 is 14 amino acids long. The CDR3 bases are TGTGCCAGCAGCCATCTGGGTTTCTCCTACGAGCAGTACTTC. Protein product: CASSHLGFSYEQYF.

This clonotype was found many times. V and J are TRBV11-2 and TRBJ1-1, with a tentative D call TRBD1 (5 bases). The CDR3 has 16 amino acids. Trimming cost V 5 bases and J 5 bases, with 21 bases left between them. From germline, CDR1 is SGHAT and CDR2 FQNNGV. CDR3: CASSQASGYKVTEAFF. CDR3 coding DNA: TGTGCCAGCAGCCAGGCGTCAGGGTATAAGGTGACTGAAGCTTTCTTT.

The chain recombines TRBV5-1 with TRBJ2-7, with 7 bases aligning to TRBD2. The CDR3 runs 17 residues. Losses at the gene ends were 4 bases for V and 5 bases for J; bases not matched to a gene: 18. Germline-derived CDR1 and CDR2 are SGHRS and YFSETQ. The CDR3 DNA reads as TGCGCCAGCAGCCCAAGGATTGGGACTACCCGTCGAGACGAGCAGTACTTC. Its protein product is CASSPRIGTTRRDEQYF.

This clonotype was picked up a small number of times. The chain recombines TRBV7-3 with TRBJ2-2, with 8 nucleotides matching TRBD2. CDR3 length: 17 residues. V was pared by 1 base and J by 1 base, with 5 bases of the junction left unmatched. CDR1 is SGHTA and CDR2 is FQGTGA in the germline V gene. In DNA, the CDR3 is TGTGCCAGCAGCTTAAAACGGGGGGGCGTGAACACCGGGGAGCTGTTTTTT. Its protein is CASSLKRGGVNTGELFF. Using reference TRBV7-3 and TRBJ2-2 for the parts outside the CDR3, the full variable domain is GAGVSQTPSNKVTEKGKYVELRCDPISGHTALYWYRQSLGQGPEFLIYFQGTGAADDSGLPNDRFFAVRPEGSVSTLKIQRTERGDSAVYLCASSLKRGGVNTGELFFGEGSRLTVL.

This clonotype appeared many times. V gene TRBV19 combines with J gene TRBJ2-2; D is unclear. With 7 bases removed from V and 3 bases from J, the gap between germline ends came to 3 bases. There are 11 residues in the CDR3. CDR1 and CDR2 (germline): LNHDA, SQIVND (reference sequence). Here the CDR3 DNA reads TGTGCCAGTATTTACACCGGGGAGCTGTTTTTT. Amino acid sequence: CASIYTGELFF.

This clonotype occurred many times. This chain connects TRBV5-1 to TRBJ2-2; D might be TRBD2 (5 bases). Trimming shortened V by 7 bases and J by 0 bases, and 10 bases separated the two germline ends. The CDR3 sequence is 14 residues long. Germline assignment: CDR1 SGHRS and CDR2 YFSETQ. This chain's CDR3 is CASGETSNTGELFF. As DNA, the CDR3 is TGCGCCAGCGGGGAGACTTCGAACACCGGGGAGCTGTTTTTT. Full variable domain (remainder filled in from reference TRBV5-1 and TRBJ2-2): KAGVTQTPRYLIKTRGQQVTLSCSPISGHRSVSWYQQTPGQGLQFLFEYFSETQRNKGNFPGRFSGRQFSNSRSEMNVSTLELGDSALYLCASGETSNTGELFFGEGSRLTVL.

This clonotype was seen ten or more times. The CDR3 region has the DNA TGCGCCAGTCAGTTAGCGGGAGATCGCACAGATACGCAGTATTTT. Its protein is CASQLAGDRTDTQYF. This rearrangement joins TRBV5-1 to TRBJ2-3; the match to TRBD2 covers 9 bases. V shed 8 bases, J shed 1 base, and the junction held 8 bases outside the gene matches. CDR1 is SGHRS and CDR2 is YFSETQ in the germline V gene. The length of the CDR3 is 15 residues.